These T cell receptor beta chains were read from a single sample in a study of monozygotic twins with inflammatory bowel disease. From the 5' RACE reads, TCRdb lists one entry per CDR3 protein and no DNA. The sample totals 150,000 to 200,000 distinct CDR3 sequences. The specimen was blood. The receptors come from a human donor with ulcerative colitis or Crohn's disease, or a healthy co-twin of an affected twin (not recorded which). Each CDR3 is given with its conserved first and last residue.

TRBJ2-4 TRBV3-1 CASSQPGGLFNIQYF
TRBJ2-2 TRBV2 CASSELAGERFGGELFF
TRBJ2-1 TRBV27 CASSFGLAGGSSYNEQFF
TRBJ1-2 TRBV12-3/TRBV12-4 CASSLEESYGYTF
TRBJ2-5 TRBV24-1 CATSETGLETQYF
TRBJ2-7 TRBV7-9 CASSLLAGAYEQYF
TRBJ2-1 TRBV30 CAWRLAGGSGREQFF
TRBJ2-5 TRBV28 CASSLERYQETQYF
TRBJ1-5 TRBV4-3 CASSPTRDQPQHF
TRBJ2-1 TRBV11-2 CASSFGTPNEQFF
TRBJ1-2 TRBV29-1 CSVEGLSENYGYTF
TRBJ2-3 TRBV12-3/TRBV12-4 CAASGGADTDTQYF
TRBJ2-3 TRBV19 CASSMPSIAGIADTQYF
TRBJ2-7 TRBV5-5 CASSLAEEQYF
TRBJ2-2 TRBV24-1 CATSSSGNTGELFF
TRBJ2-1 TRBV4-1 CASSQGLSNEQFF
TRBJ2-7 TRBV5-3 CARSLDLAEPSYEQYF
TRBJ2-1 TRBV6-1 CASSAGVRKNEQFF
TRBJ2-3 TRBV29-1 CSVSKAADTQYF
TRBJ2-4 TRBV6-1 CASSVPVAKNIQYF
TRBJ1-5 TRBV12-3/TRBV12-4 CASRRGTGGGNQPQHF
TRBJ2-7 TRBV2 CASTGVAISYEQYF
TRBJ1-1 TRBV7-6 CASSLRPGETEAFF
TRBJ2-7 TRBV20-1 CSARPVGLYEQYF
TRBJ2-5 TRBV7-2 CASSHLAGLAYQETQYF
TRBJ1-1 TRBV7-9 CASSPTENTEAFF
TRBJ2-7 TRBV5-1 CASSWTSGVTGEQYF
TRBJ2-3 TRBV3-1 CASSQMVGLTDTQYF
TRBJ1-1 TRBV10-3 CAISSDRGPMNTEAFF
TRBJ1-1 TRBV5-1 CASSSMGQLLGDTEAFF
TRBJ2-6 TRBV5-4 CASSLRRAAGANVLTF
TRBJ2-2 TRBV6-1 CASKSSLAGELFF
TRBJ2-1 TRBV10-3 CAISSEREGNEQFF
TRBJ2-5 TRBV7-2 CASSPGGMETQYF
TRBJ2-7 TRBV7-8 CASSLQGNPIYEQYF
TRBJ1-2 TRBV29-1 CSVNDGQGSNYGYTF
TRBJ2-3 TRBV19 CASSRDRNTDTQYF
TRBJ2-7 TRBV9 CASSVAPDSGDEQYF
TRBJ2-5 TRBV7-9 CASSFGAGQETQYF
TRBJ2-2 TRBV27 CASSLQGQGAAGTGELFF